This T cell receptor beta chain was documented in a study of shared clonotypes between healthy human individuals. Study summary: A donor's plate count was three for CD4 naive and three for CD4 memory; CD8 naive had two and CD8 memory one.

Trimming cost V 5 bases and J 8 bases, with 12 bases left between them. The germline V gene encodes CDR1 MNHEY and CDR2 SVGAGI. CDR3 length equals 12 residues. Evenly divided among several immunoSEQ plates was the genomic DNA of each subset. Libraries were prepared by immunoSEQ multiplex PCR; TCRdb keeps only in-frame clonotypes and omits some of them. The sample lists 550,000 to 850,000 clones; around 67% were seen once. The chain employs TRBV6-5 and TRBJ1-2; D not resolved. Sequenced material: memory CD4+ T cells sorted from blood. Subset noted: CD45RA-negative fraction. This TCR was recovered from a woman aged 25 to 45 in good health. CDR3 DNA sequence: TGTGCCAGCAGTGAATGGGTCTACGGCTACACCTTC. It codes for CASSEWVYGYTF.